One sample yielded the 26 T cell receptor beta chains listed below, sequenced in a study of immune evolution from preneoplasia to lung adenocarcinoma. Here immunoSEQ multiplex PCR was the method, and the copy in TCRdb shows in-frame clones only, minus some. The sample yields 39,000 or so clones, around 85% seen once. Input material: FFPE invasive lung adenocarcinoma tissue. Receptor source: a person between 60 and 70 years old with lung adenocarcinoma.

This sequence joins TRBV6-1 and TRBJ1-1; unclear D gene. The CDR3 consists of 13 residues. Germline CDR1 and CDR2: MNHNS and SASEGT. V was cut by 2 bases and J by 4 bases, with 8 bases left in between. DNA for the CDR3: TGTGCCAGCAGTGAACCCATCGGCACTGAAGCTTTCTTT. It is translated as CASSEPIGTEAFF.

The chain combines TRBV7-2 with TRBJ2-2; 7 positions agree with TRBD2. Germline loops: CDR1 SGHTA, CDR2 FQGNSA. The CDR3 loop spans 16 amino acids. Losses at the gene ends were 0 bases for V and 2 bases for J; bases not matched to a gene: 3. The chain's CDR3 is CASSLALAVNTGELFF. DNA of the CDR3: TGTGCCAGCAGCTTAGCCCTAGCGGTAAACACCGGGGAGCTGTTTTTT.

The chain is built from TRBV18 and TRBJ2-3, with D tentatively TRBD2 (6 bases). This CDR3 is 18 amino acids long. From germline, CDR1 is KGHSH and CDR2 LQKENI. Trimming cost V 6 bases and J 0 bases, with 22 bases left between them. The CDR3 spells CASSSGSGFASSTDTQYF. CDR3 in DNA: TGTGCCAGCTCGTCCGGGAGCGGTTTTGCCTCTAGCACAGATACGCAGTATTTT.

This chain links TRBV4-1 with TRBJ2-1; the match to TRBD2 covers 10 bases. V shed 3 bases and J 7 bases; nucleotides not matched to a gene: 9. The CDR3 is 16 amino acids. CDR1 is MGHRA, CDR2 YSYEKL, per germline. CDR3 sequence (DNA): TGCGCCAGCAGCCACCCGACTAGCGGGCCCCATAATGAGCAGTTCTTC. Its translation: CASSHPTSGPHNEQFF.

The chain couples TRBV6-4 to TRBJ1-4, with D unresolved. CDR3 length: 14 amino acids. Trimming took off 6 bases at V and 6 bases at J, with 14 bases between the two ends. CDR1 MRHNA and CDR2 SNTAGT come from the germline V gene. The CDR3 loop reads CASRDNRLDEKLFF. In DNA, the CDR3 is TGTGCCAGCAGAGACAACCGATTAGATGAAAAACTGTTTTTT.

The rearrangement uses TRBV11-2 and TRBJ2-7; D call uncertain. Per germline, CDR1 SGHAT and CDR2 FQNNGV. CDR3 size: 14 residues. V lost 2 bases and J lost 5, with 13 bases in between. In DNA form, the CDR3 reads TGTGCCAGCAGCTTAAGCACCCGAGTCGACGAGCAGTACTTC. Encoded protein: CASSLSTRVDEQYF.

The genes are TRBV20-1 and TRBJ1-4, with no clear D. The CDR3 totals 11 residues. CDR1 and CDR2 (germline): DFQATT, SNEGSKA (reference sequence). Trimming shortened V by 5 bases and J by 7 bases, and 8 bases separated the two germline ends. Here the CDR3 reads CSASKSEKLFF. DNA of the CDR3: TGCAGTGCTTCCAAGAGTGAAAAACTGTTTTTT.

This clone appeared a few times. Other nucleotide sequences in the sample specify the same CDR3. The rearrangement links TRBV27 to TRBJ2-6; no firm D call. Germline CDR1 is MNHEY and CDR2 is SMNVEV (reference sequence). Deletions cut 4 bases from V and 6 bases from J, with 4 bases between. The CDR3 spans 12 residues. CDR3 in DNA: TGTGCCAGCAGTTCATTGGCCAACGTCCTGACTTTC. Its protein product is CASSSLANVLTF.

This chain uses TRBV2 with TRBJ2-2; 14 nucleotides line up with TRBD2. The V gene end was trimmed by 10 bases and the J gene end by 7 bases; junction bases not matched to a gene: 8. CDR1 is SNHLY and CDR2 is FYNNEI in the germline V gene. This CDR3 has 15 amino acids. The CDR3 sequence: CAISRLAGGVGELFF. Written as DNA, the CDR3 is TGTGCCATCTCACGACTAGCGGGAGGGGTCGGGGAGCTGTTTTTT.

CDR3 DNA sequence: TGTGCCAGCAGCTTAGTTCTAGCGGGAGTGGAGACCCAGTACTTC. Its protein is CASSLVLAGVETQYF. The genes are TRBV7-9 and TRBJ2-5; TRBD2 agrees at 10 bases. Germline CDR1 and CDR2: SEHNR and FQNEAQ (reference sequence). The CDR3 is made up of 15 amino acids. V lost 1 base to trimming and J lost 5 bases; unmatched junction nucleotides: 4. The full variable domain, with the rest looked up from reference TRBV7-9 and TRBJ2-5, is DTGVSQNPRHKITKRGQNVTFRCDPISEHNRLYWYRQTLGQGPEFLTYFQNEAQLEKSRLLSDRFSAERPKGSFSTLEIQRTEQGDSAMYLCASSLVLAGVETQYFGPGTRLLVL.

The chain recombines TRBV19 with TRBJ2-7, with D tentatively TRBD1 (6 bases). This CDR3 spans 14 amino acids. Germline values: CDR1 LNHDA, CDR2 SQIVND (reference sequence). Trimming removed 6 bases from V and 2 bases from J, with 14 bases in between. The CDR3 nucleotides read TGTGCCAGTAGACGGACAGTGGGGGCCTACGAGCAGTACTTC. It specifies CASRRTVGAYEQYF.

This chain connects TRBV7-3 to TRBJ2-3; 8 nucleotides match TRBD2. The V segment lost 5 bases and the J segment 1 base; nucleotides outside the gene matches: 5. The CDR3 consists of 15 residues. Germline V lookup: CDR1 SGHTA, CDR2 FQGTGA. As DNA, the CDR3 is TGTGCCAGCAGCCCGACTAGCGAGGGCACAGATACGCAGTATTTT. Translation: CASSPTSEGTDTQYF.

This clone was seen more than once but under ten times. The chain recombines TRBV18 with TRBJ2-7, with 8 bases matching TRBD1. CDR3 length: 14 amino acids. Trimming removed 5 bases from V and 3 bases from J; junction bases left unmatched: 6. Looked up from germline, CDR1 is KGHSH and CDR2 is LQKENI. The CDR3 bases are TGTGCCAGCTCAGCTAGCAGGGGGCTCTACGAGCAGTACTTC. Residues: CASSASRGLYEQYF.

This clone rates as medium-sized. The rearrangement uses TRBV12-5 and TRBJ1-1, with TRBD1 identical over 7 bases. The CDR3 length is 12 residues. The trim removed 5 bases at V and 6 bases at J, leaving 3 bases unmatched. Germline CDR1 is LGHNT and CDR2 is FRNRAP. The chain's CDR3 is CASGEQGSEAFF. The DNA for the CDR3 is TGTGCTAGTGGTGAACAGGGGTCTGAAGCTTTCTTT.

This rearrangement joins TRBV19 to TRBJ2-7; the D is unclear. CDR1 and CDR2 from the germline V gene are LNHDA and SQIVND (reference sequence). The CDR3 contains 14 residues. Trimming left V 5 bases short and J 0 bases short, with 11 bases between. CDR3 region: CASSPRTNSYEQYF. The CDR3, as DNA: TGTGCCAGTAGTCCACGGACCAACTCCTACGAGCAGTACTTC.

V gene TRBV11-3 combines with J gene TRBJ2-7; 7 nucleotides match TRBD1. The CDR3 contains 14 residues. Losses at the gene ends were 5 bases for V and 1 base for J; bases not matched to a gene: 5. Per the germline V gene, CDR1 is SGHNT and CDR2 is YENEEA. The CDR3 DNA is TGTGCCAGCAGCAGACGGGACAGTTCCTACGAGCAGTACTTC. It yields the protein CASSRRDSSYEQYF.

This clone was counted between two and nine times. The chain employs TRBV5-5 and TRBJ1-4, with 7 bases that match TRBD1. The V gene's germline CDR1 is SGHKS and CDR2 YYEKEE (reference sequence). The CDR3 sequence is 15 residues long. The junction had 10 bases not matched to a gene; V was cut back by 6 bases and J by 5 bases. CDR3 DNA: TGTGCCAGCACCAGAGGGCACAGGGGAAATGAAAAACTGTTTTTT. Translated: CASTRGHRGNEKLFF.

The CDR3 sequence is CASSEYQDQASGELFF. CDR3 bases: TGTGCCAGCAGTGAATACCAGGACCAAGCGTCCGGGGAGCTGTTTTTT. The chain carries TRBV25-1 and TRBJ2-2, with D hard to call. Trimming took 0 bases from V and 6 from J, leaving 14 bases between them. Germline-derived CDR1 and CDR2 are MGHDK and SYGVNS. This CDR3 is 16 amino acids long.

The chain employs TRBV5-1 and TRBJ2-1; 9 nucleotides align to TRBD2. The CDR3 contains 17 residues. The germline gives CDR1 SGHRS, CDR2 YFSETQ. Trimming at V came to 0 bases and at J to 1 base, leaving 5 bases not matched to a gene. CDR3 coding DNA: TGCGCCAGCAGCTTGGCCGCGGGAGGGCCTTCCTACAATGAGCAGTTCTTC. Its translation: CASSLAAGGPSYNEQFF.

J is TRBJ1-4 and V is TRBV28, with D perhaps TRBD1 (5 bases). Germline CDR1 is MDHEN and CDR2 is SYDVKM. The CDR3 runs 13 residues. Trimming cost V 3 bases and J 14 bases, with 16 bases left between them. CDR3 region: CASSFGGSIILFF. The CDR3 DNA is TGTGCCAGCAGTTTCGGGGGTTCAATTATTCTGTTTTTT.

This rearrangement joins TRBV27 to TRBJ2-7; 8 bases are shared with TRBD2. Trimming took 3 bases from V and 3 from J; bases not matched to a gene: 10. CDR3 length equals 16 residues. Germline V gene data show CDR1 as MNHEY and CDR2 as SMNVEV (reference sequence). In nucleotides, the CDR3 is TGTGCCAGCAGTTTCTGGGATAGCGGGACTATCTACGAGCAGTACTTC. Translation: CASSFWDSGTIYEQYF.

The chain links TRBV20-1 to TRBJ2-1; tentatively, D is TRBD1 (5 bases). CDR1 and CDR2 (germline): DFQATT, SNEGSKA (reference sequence). The CDR3 has 11 amino acids. The V end lost 3 bases, the J end lost 8 bases, and 8 bases lay between the germline ends. DNA for the CDR3: TGCAGTGCTAGCCCCAGGGATGAGCAGTTCTTC. Its protein is CSASPRDEQFF.

J is TRBJ2-7 and V is TRBV7-9; tentatively, D is TRBD1 or TRBD2 (5 bases each). The CDR3 sequence is 12 residues long. V lost 6 bases and J 7 bases, leaving 13 bases between the germline ends. In germline, CDR1 is SEHNR, CDR2 FQNEAQ (reference sequence). The CDR3 region has the DNA TGTGCCAGCAGTCGACAGTCGGGGGAGCAGTACTTC. Protein: CASSRQSGEQYF.

The rearrangement links TRBV28 to TRBJ2-5; 9 bases are shared with TRBD2. In germline, CDR1 is MDHEN, CDR2 SYDVKM. This CDR3 region has 16 residues. The trim removed 3 bases at V and 4 bases at J, leaving 9 bases unmatched. This CDR3 reads CASSFGLAGTGETQYF. The CDR3 bases are TGTGCCAGCAGTTTTGGTCTAGCGGGAACCGGAGAGACCCAGTACTTC.

The DNA of the CDR3 is TGTGCCAGCGACAGAAAAAGGAGCTCCTACGAGCAGTACTTC. This codes for CASDRKRSSYEQYF. V usage is TRBV28 and J usage is TRBJ2-7; tentative D call: TRBD1 (5 bases). Germline V gives CDR1 MDHEN, CDR2 SYDVKM. This CDR3 is built from 14 residues. V lost 8 bases and J 0 bases, leaving 14 bases between the germline ends.

This clone appeared a single time. This sequence joins TRBV5-4 and TRBJ2-5; D gene uncertain. The CDR3 loop spans 12 amino acids. V dropped 1 base and J dropped 3 bases, with 4 bases sitting between them. Germline CDR1 reads SGHNT; CDR2 reads YYREEE (reference sequence). As DNA, the CDR3 is TGTGCCAGCAGCTTGAATGAAGAGACCCAGTACTTC. This encodes CASSLNEETQYF.